Below, 13 T cell receptor beta chains from the same sample are listed, as sequenced in a study of blood T cell repertoires in COVID-19. Generated by immunoSEQ multiplex PCR, the TCRdb table keeps only in-frame clones and is missing some. The table has about 120,000 clones, approximately 87% seen once. The specimen was peripheral blood. These receptors were obtained from a man aged 25 to 40 with acute or convalescent COVID-19.

This clone was seen only once. The CDR3 spells CASSEGVGANVLTF. The CDR3 region has the DNA TGTGCCAGCAGCGAGGGGGTTGGGGCCAACGTCCTGACTTTC. V gene TRBV7-3 combines with J gene TRBJ2-6, with a possible D match to TRBD1 (6 bases). The germline CDR1 and CDR2 sequences are SGHTA and FQGTGA. The CDR3 totals 14 residues. Trimming removed 5 bases at V and 3 bases at J, with 8 bases between.

The gene calls are TRBV20-1 and TRBJ2-1; 8 bases agree with TRBD1. This CDR3 contains 13 residues. Unmatched junction bases numbered 4, after V lost 3 bases and J lost 6 bases. Looked up from germline, CDR1 is DFQATT and CDR2 is SNEGSKA (reference sequence). For the CDR3, the DNA is TGCAGTGCTAGTCCCCAGGGGGCCAATGAGCAGTTCTTC. Amino acid sequence: CSASPQGANEQFF.

The J gene is TRBJ2-2, the V gene TRBV27; D uncertain. CDR1 is MNHEY, CDR2 SMNVEV, per germline (reference sequence). The CDR3 runs 13 residues. Trimming shortened V by 5 bases and J by 0 bases, and 4 bases separated the two germline ends. CDR3 in amino acids: CASSPSNTGELFF. The CDR3 nucleotides are TGTGCCAGCAGTCCCTCGAACACCGGGGAGCTGTTTTTT.

The genes are TRBV29-1 and TRBJ1-5; D is ambiguous. Trimming pared 4 bases from V and 7 bases from J, leaving 17 bases between. Germline lookup yields CDR1 SQVTM and CDR2 ANQGSEA. The CDR3 totals 14 residues. The CDR3 DNA is TGCAGCGTTGCGTCGGGTAGCGGCGGGCAGCCCCAGCATTTT. This sequence encodes CSVASGSGGQPQHF.

The V call is TRBV19, the J call TRBJ2-1, with TRBD2 matching 8 bases. With V trimmed by 3 bases and J by 0 bases, 16 bases remained unmatched. Germline CDR1 and CDR2: LNHDA and SQIVND (reference sequence). The CDR3 loop spans 20 amino acids. Here the CDR3 reads CASSMQIGVIAGSSYNEQFF. CDR3 bases: TGTGCCAGTAGTATGCAGATCGGGGTAATAGCGGGGAGCTCCTACAATGAGCAGTTCTTC.

The chain carries TRBV12-5 and TRBJ1-6; perhaps TRBD1 as D (5 bases). The CDR3 contains 13 residues. CDR1 LGHNT and CDR2 FRNRAP come from the germline V gene. Trimming took off 3 bases at V and 8 bases at J, with 8 bases between the two ends. CDR3 in amino acids: CASGFGTDSPLHF. CDR3 DNA sequence: TGTGCTAGTGGTTTTGGGACTGATTCACCCCTCCACTTT.

This clone was seen once. The chain employs TRBV4-1 and TRBJ2-5, with 8 bases lining up with TRBD2. Germline V gene sequence: CDR1 MGHRA, CDR2 YSYEKL. The length of the CDR3 is 17 residues. After removal of 1 base from V and 4 bases from J, the junction contained 11 bases not matched to a gene. CDR3 sequence (DNA): TGCGCCAGCAGCCAAGGCAACGGGAGGGGGGGTCGAGAGACCCAGTACTTC. The encoded protein is CASSQGNGRGGRETQYF.

The V gene is TRBV4-1, the J gene TRBJ1-1; D not resolved. CDR3 size: 13 residues. Trimming pared 0 bases from V and 1 base from J, leaving 3 bases between. Germline CDR1 is MGHRA and CDR2 is YSYEKL. The CDR3 DNA reads as TGCGCCAGCAGCCAAGACAGGAACACTGAAGCTTTCTTT. Translation: CASSQDRNTEAFF.

The table lists this clone with a count of one. The chain carries TRBV7-2 and TRBJ2-2; D not certain. V was clipped by 5 bases and J by 3 bases, with 10 bases between them. Germline V CDR1 and CDR2: SGHTA, FQGNSA. This CDR3 region has 14 residues. The CDR3 spells CASSAGPYTGELFF. In nucleotides, the CDR3 is TGTGCCAGCAGCGCCGGTCCCTACACCGGGGAGCTGTTTTTT.

The V gene is TRBV7-2, the J gene TRBJ1-1; D may be TRBD1 (6 bases). Germline assignment: CDR1 SGHTA and CDR2 FQGNSA. The CDR3 is 14 amino acids. V gave up 5 bases and J gave up 1 base, with 11 bases separating them. The CDR3 nucleotides read TGTGCCAGCAGCCTCCGGACAGCGAACACTGAAGCTTTCTTT. Translated: CASSLRTANTEAFF. The complete variable domain, with remaining parts taken from reference TRBV7-2 and TRBJ1-1, reads GAGVSQSPSNKVTEKGKDVELRCDPISGHTALYWYRQSLGQGLEFLIYFQGNSAPDKSGLPSDRFSAERTGGSVSTLTIQRTQQEDSAVYLCASSLRTANTEAFFGQGTRLTVV.

The V call is TRBV2, the J call TRBJ2-5; perhaps TRBD1 as D (5 bases). Germline CDR1 is SNHLY and CDR2 is FYNNEI. V shed 2 bases and J shed 1 base, with 5 bases lying between them. The CDR3 consists of 13 residues. CDR3 coding DNA: TGTGCCAGCAGTGAACAGGGCCAAGAGACCCAGTACTTC. It yields the protein CASSEQGQETQYF.

V gene TRBV28 combines with J gene TRBJ2-7; D might be TRBD2 (5 bases). CDR3 size: 17 residues. CDR1 and CDR2 (germline): MDHEN, SYDVKM. The V end lost 0 bases, the J end lost 3 bases, and 18 bases lay between the germline ends. CDR3 in DNA: TGTGCCAGCAGTTTATGCCTTCCCAGGCGGGCCTGCTACGAGCAGTACGTC. Residues: CASSLCLPRRACYEQYV.

The genes are TRBV2 and TRBJ2-1; D gene uncertain. The germline V gene encodes CDR1 SNHLY and CDR2 FYNNEI. The length of the CDR3 is 12 residues. V dropped 4 bases and J dropped 4 bases, with 5 bases sitting between them. The CDR3 loop is CASSGPYNEQFF. The CDR3 DNA reads as TGTGCCAGCAGTGGGCCGTACAATGAGCAGTTCTTC.